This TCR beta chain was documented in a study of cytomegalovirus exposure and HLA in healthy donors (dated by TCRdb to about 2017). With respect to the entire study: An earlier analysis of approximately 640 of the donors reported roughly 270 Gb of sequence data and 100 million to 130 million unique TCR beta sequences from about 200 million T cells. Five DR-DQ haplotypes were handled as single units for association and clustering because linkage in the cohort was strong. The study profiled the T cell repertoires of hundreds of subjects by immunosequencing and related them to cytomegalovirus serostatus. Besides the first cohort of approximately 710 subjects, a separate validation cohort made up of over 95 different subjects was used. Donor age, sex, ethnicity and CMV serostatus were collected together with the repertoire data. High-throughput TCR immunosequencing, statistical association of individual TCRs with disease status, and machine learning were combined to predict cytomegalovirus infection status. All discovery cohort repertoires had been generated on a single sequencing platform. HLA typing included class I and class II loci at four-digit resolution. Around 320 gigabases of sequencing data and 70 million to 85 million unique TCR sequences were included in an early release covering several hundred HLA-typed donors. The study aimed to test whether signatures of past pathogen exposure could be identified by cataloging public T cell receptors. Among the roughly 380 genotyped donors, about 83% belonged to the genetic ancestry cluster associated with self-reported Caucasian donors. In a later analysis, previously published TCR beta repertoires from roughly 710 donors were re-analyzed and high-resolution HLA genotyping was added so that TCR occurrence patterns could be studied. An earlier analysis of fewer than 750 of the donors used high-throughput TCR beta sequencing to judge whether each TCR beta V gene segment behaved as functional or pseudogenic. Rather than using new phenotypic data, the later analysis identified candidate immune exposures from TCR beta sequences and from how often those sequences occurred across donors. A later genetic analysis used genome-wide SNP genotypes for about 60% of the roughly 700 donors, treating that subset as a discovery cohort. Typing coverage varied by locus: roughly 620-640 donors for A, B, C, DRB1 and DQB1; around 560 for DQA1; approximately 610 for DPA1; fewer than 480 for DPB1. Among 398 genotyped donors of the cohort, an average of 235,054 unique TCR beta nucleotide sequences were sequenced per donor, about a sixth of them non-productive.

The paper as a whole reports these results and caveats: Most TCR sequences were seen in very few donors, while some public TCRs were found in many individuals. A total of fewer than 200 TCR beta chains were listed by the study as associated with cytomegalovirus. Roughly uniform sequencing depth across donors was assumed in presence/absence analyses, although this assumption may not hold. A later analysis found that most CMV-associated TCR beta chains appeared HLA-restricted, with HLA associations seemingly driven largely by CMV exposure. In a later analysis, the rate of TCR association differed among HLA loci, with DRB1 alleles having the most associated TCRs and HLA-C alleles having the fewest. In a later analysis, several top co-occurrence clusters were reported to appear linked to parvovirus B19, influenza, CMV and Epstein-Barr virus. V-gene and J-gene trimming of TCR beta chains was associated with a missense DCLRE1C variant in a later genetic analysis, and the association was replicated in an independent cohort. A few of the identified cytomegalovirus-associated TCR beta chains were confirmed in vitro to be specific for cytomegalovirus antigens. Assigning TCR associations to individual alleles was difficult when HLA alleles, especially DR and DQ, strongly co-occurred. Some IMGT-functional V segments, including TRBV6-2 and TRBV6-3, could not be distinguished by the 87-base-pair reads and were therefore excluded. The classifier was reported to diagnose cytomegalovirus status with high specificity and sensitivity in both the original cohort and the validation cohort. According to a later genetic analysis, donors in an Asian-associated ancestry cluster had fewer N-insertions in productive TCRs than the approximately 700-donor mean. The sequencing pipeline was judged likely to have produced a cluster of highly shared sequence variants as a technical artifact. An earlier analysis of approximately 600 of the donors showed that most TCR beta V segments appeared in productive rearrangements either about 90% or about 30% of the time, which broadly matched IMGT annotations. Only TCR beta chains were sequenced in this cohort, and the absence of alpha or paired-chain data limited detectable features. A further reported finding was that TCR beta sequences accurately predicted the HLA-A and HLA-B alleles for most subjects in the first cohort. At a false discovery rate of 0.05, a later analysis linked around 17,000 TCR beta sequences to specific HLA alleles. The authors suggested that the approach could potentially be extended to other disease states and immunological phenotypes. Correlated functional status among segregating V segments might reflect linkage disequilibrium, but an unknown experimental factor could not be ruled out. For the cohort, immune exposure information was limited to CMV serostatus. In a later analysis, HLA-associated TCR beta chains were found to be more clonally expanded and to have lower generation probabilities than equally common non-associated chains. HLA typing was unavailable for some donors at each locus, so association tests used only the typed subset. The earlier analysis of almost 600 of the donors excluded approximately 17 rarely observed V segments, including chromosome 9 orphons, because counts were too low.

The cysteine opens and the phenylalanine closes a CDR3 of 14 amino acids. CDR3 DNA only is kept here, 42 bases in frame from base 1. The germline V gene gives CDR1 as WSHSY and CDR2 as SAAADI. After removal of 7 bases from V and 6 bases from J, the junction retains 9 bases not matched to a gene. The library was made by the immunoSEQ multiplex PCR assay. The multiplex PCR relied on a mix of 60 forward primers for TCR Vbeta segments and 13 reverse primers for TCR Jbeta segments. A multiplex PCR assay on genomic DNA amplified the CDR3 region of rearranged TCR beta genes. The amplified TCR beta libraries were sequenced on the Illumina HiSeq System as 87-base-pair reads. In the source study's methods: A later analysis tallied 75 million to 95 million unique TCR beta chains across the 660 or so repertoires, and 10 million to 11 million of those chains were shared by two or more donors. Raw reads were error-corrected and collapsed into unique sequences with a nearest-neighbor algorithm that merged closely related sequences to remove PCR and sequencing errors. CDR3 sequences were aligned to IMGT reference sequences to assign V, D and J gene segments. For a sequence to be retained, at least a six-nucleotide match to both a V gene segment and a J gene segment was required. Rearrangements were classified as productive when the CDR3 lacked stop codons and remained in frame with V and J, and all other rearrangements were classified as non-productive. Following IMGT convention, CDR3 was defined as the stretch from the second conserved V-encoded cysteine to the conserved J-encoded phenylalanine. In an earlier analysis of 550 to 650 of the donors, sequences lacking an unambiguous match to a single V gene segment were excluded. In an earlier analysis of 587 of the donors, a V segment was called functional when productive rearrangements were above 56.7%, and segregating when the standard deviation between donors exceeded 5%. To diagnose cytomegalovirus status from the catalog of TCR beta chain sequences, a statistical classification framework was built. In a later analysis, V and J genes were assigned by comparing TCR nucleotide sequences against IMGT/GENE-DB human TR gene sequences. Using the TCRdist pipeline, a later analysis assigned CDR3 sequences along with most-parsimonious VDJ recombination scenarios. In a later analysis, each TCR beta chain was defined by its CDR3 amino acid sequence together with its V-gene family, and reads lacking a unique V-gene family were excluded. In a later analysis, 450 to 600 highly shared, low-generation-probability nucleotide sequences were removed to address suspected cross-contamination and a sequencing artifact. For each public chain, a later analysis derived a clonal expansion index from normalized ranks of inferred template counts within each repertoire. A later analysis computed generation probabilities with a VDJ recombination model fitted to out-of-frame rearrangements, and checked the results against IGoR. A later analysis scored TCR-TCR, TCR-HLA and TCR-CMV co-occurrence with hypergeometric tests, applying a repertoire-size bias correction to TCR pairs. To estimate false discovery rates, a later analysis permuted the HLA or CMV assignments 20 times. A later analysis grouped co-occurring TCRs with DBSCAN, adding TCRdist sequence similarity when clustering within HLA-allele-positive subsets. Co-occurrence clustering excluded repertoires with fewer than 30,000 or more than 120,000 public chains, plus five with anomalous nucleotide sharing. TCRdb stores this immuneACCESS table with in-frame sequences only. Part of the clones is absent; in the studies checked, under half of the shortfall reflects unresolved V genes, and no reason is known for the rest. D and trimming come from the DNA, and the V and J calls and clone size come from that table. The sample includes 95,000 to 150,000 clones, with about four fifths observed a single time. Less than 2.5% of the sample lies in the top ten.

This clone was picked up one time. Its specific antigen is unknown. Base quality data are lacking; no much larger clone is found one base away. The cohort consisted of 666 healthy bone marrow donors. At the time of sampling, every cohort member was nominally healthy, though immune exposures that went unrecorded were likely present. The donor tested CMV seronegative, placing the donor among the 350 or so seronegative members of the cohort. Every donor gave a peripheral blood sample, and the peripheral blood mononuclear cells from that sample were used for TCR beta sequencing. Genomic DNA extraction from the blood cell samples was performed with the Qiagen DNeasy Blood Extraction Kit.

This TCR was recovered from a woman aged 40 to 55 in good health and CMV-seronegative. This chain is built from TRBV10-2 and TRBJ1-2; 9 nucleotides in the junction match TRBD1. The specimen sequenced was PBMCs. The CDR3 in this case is CASNDRGGTNGYTF. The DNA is TGCGCCAGCAACGACAGGGGGGGGACTAATGGCTACACCTTC.